Listed here is a single T cell receptor beta chain. The antigen this receptor binds is unknown. It has no much larger one-base neighbor in the sample; base qualities were not kept. This sample is drawn from a study of blood T cell repertoires in COVID-19 (TCRdb year 2020). Turning to the overall study: Samples covering the acute and convalescent phases of COVID-19 were provided by collaborators in the United States, Italy and Spain. The material from the prospective study consisted of cDNA or gDNA derived from T cells, B-cell-depleted T cells, or PBMCs. Subjects who had been exposed to COVID-19, were actively infected with it, or had recovered from it provided the deeply sampled blood TCRbeta repertoires that made up the dataset. A freely available public database, intended as a resource for researchers studying the immune response to SARS-CoV-2, is where the repertoires were released. Samples came from the ongoing ImmuneRACE study (first 160 participants) plus 1,254 subjects from 6 global collaborators. A de-identified subject ID, COVID-19 status, age in years and sex were almost always included in the sample metadata. HLA class I and class II types, where available, came from metadata supplied by the sample provider rather than from assay-based typing.

The investigation overall reported the following: How much clinical and demographic metadata was included differed by source and by participant, and the metadata was provided uncurated.

The immunoSEQ Assay, a bias-controlled multiplex PCR, was used to amplify TCRbeta CDR3 regions from genomic DNA. The paper's data handling went like this. Nucleated cell counts per sample were estimated from amplification of reference gene primers within the assay. To quantify the absolute abundance of each unique TCRbeta CDR3 rearrangement, sequence reads were collapsed and filtered. Productive Simpson clonality was computed per sample as the square root of Simpson's diversity index over productive rearrangements. The table comes from immuneACCESS by way of TCRdb, which keeps in-frame sequences with V and J called. Part of the clones is missing from these tables; in studies checked, under half for an unresolved V gene and the rest for unknown reasons. V, J and clone size are taken as reported in that table, and D and trimming were inferred from the DNA itself. Present in this sample are more than 150,000 clones, roughly nine tenths of which were seen just once. The ten biggest clones cover roughly 4.1% of the sample.

Whole blood was collected in K2EDTA tubes by collaborating institutions according to the institutions' own protocols. For TCRbeta analysis, collaborators shipped samples in one of three forms: frozen whole blood, isolated PBMCs, or DNA extracted from either of those sample types. CDR1 and CDR2, per the germline V gene, are SGHVS and FQNEAQ. Trimming costs V 5 bases and J 3 bases, and their ends lie 16 bases apart. Taken from cysteine to phenylalanine, the CDR3 has 16 residues. The only DNA kept is the CDR3, 48 bases in frame from the first base. This receptor was obtained from a woman aged 70-85 years with acute or convalescent COVID-19. This sequence uses TRBV7-8 and TRBJ1-4, with TRBD1 as a weak D call on 5 bases. The sequencing sample was made of peripheral blood. CDR3 protein: CASSPLGGKANEKLFF. The bases are TGTGCCAGCAGCCCATTGGGGGGAAAGGCTAATGAAAAACTGTTTTTT.